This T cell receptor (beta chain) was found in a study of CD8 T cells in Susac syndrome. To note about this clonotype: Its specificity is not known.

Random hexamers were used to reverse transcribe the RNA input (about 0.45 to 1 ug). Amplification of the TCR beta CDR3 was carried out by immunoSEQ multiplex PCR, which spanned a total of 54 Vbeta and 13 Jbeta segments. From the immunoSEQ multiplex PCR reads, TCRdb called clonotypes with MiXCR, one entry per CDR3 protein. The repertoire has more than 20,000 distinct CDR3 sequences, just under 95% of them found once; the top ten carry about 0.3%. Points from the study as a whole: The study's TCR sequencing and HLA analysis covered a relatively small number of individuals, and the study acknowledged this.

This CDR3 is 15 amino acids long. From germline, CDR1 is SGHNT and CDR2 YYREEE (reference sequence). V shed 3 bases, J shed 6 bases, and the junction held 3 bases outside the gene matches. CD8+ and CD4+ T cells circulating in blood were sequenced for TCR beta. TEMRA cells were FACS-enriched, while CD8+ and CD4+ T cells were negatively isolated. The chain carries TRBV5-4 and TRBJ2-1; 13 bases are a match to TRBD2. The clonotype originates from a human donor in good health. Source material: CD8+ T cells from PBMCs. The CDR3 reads CASSSGTSGVNEQFF. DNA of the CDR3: TGTGCCAGCAGCTCCGGGACTAGCGGGGTCAATGAGCAGTTCTTC.